The next 25 T cell receptor beta chains were all read from a single sample in a study of cytomegalovirus exposure and HLA in healthy donors. PCR employed 60 Vbeta and 13 Jbeta primers. Clones were read by immunoSEQ multiplex PCR, and TCRdb kept only the in-frame ones, dropping some. The table shows fewer than 120,000 clones, with 70% to 85% occurring only once. The source material was PBMCs. These TCRs come from a man younger than 45 in good health and CMV-seropositive.

The rearrangement joins TRBV10-3 to TRBJ2-3; D might be TRBD1 (5 bases). This CDR3 has 15 amino acids. The V gene lost 6 bases and the J gene lost 2 bases, with 15 bases spanning the gap. The germline V gene has CDR1 ENHRY and CDR2 SYGVKD. The CDR3 loop is CAIRIVKGNTDTQYF. For the CDR3, the DNA is TGTGCCATCAGAATCGTAAAGGGGAACACAGATACGCAGTATTTT.

The chain employs TRBV30 and TRBJ1-3; 10 bases agree with TRBD1. The V gene end was trimmed by 6 bases and the J gene end by 0 bases; junction bases not matched to a gene: 2. The CDR3 consists of 14 residues. CDR1 is GTSNPN and CDR2 is SVGIG in the germline V gene (reference sequence). This chain's CDR3 is CACRDRGSGNTIYF. The DNA for the CDR3 is TGTGCCTGCCGGGACAGGGGCTCTGGAAACACCATATATTTT.

This clone was counted a few times. This rearrangement joins TRBV4-1 to TRBJ2-7; possibly TRBD2 for D (5 bases). Germline V gene sequence: CDR1 MGHRA, CDR2 YSYEKL. The CDR3 extends over 14 amino acids. Trimming cost V 5 bases and J 5 bases, with 16 bases left between them. This chain's CDR3 is CASSLSGPQDEQYF. CDR3 sequence (DNA): TGCGCCAGCAGCTTAAGCGGCCCCCAGGACGAGCAGTACTTC.

The chain recombines TRBV5-1 with TRBJ2-3, with TRBD2 matching over 10 bases. V lost 0 bases and J lost 3; bases outside the gene matches: 13. The CDR3 contains 19 residues. CDR1 is SGHRS and CDR2 is YFSETQ in the germline V gene. Here the CDR3 DNA reads TGCGCCAGCAGCTTGGGATCGTGGTTAGCGGGGGGAAGGACAGATACGCAGTATTTT. Translating it yields CASSLGSWLAGGRTDTQYF.

V and J are TRBV14 and TRBJ1-1; D is uncertain. The germline V and J ends were trimmed by 1 base and 1 base, with 7 bases remaining between them. This CDR3 comprises 14 residues. CDR1 is SGHDN, CDR2 FVKESK, per germline. The CDR3 region is CASSQGHGNTEAFF. CDR3 nucleotides: TGTGCCAGCAGCCAAGGACACGGGAACACTGAAGCTTTCTTT.

The V gene is TRBV2, the J gene TRBJ2-7; 12 bases match TRBD2. Per the germline V gene, CDR1 is SNHLY and CDR2 is FYNNEI. J gave up 4 bases and V 4 bases, and 11 bases lay outside the gene matches. This CDR3 is 17 amino acids long. The CDR3 region has the DNA TGTGCCAGCAGTGGCGCTAGCGGGGGGGCCTTCCTTTACGAGCAGTACTTC. It is translated as CASSGASGGAFLYEQYF. The variable domain in full, completed from reference TRBV2 and TRBJ2-7, reads EPEVTQTPSHQVTQMGQEVILRCVPISNHLYFYWYRQILGQKVEFLVSFYNNEISEKSEIFDDQFSVERPDGSNFTLKIRSTKLEDSAMYFCASSGASGGAFLYEQYFGPGTRLTVT.

This clone was seen a single time. The V call is TRBV29-1, the J call TRBJ2-3; 9 nucleotides agree with TRBD1. Unmatched junction bases numbered 12, after V lost 4 bases and J lost 4 bases. The length of the CDR3 is 16 residues. Germline V lookup: CDR1 SQVTM, CDR2 ANQGSEA. The CDR3 sequence is CSVAYQQDRGSDTQYF. CDR3 nucleotide sequence: TGCAGCGTTGCCTACCAGCAGGACAGGGGCTCAGATACGCAGTATTTT.

The genes are TRBV28 and TRBJ2-5; 7 bases are shared with TRBD1. The J call could be wrong; TRBJ2-7 is a better fit for the DNA end. Per germline, CDR1 MDHEN and CDR2 SYDVKM. The CDR3 has 11 amino acids. The CDR3, as DNA: TGTGCCAGCAGGACAGGGACCGAGCAGTACTTC. Its protein product is CASRTGTEQYF.

The chain combines TRBV7-2 with TRBJ2-5; 9 bases are shared with TRBD1. The V segment lost 4 bases and the J segment 4 bases; nucleotides outside the gene matches: 7. The CDR3 loop spans 15 amino acids. Germline loops: CDR1 SGHTA, CDR2 FQGNSA. Here the CDR3 reads CASSSTGGWGETQYF. As DNA, the CDR3 is TGTGCCAGCAGCTCCACAGGGGGCTGGGGAGAGACCCAGTACTTC.

V and J are TRBV21-1 and TRBJ1-6; TRBD1, as called in the table, went unchecked against the DNA. TRBV21-1 constitutes a pseudogene. CDR3 length: 14 amino acids. The CDR3 spells CASTFDRKNSPLHF. The CDR3 DNA sequence: TGTGCCAGCACCTTTGACAGAAAAAATTCACCCCTCCACTTT.

This clone came up once. The chain joins TRBV5-6 to TRBJ1-2, with 8 bases aligning to TRBD1. V shed 1 base, J shed 2 bases, and the junction held 13 bases outside the gene matches. Germline loops: CDR1 SGHDT, CDR2 YYEEEE. CDR3 length: 18 amino acids. The CDR3 coding sequence is TGTGCCAGCAGCTTGAGTCGTGGCAGGGGGCGAGGAAACTATGGCTACACCTTC. Its protein is CASSLSRGRGRGNYGYTF.

V and J are TRBV7-3 and TRBJ2-2, with 12 positions matching TRBD2. Per the germline V gene, CDR1 is SGHTA and CDR2 is FQGTGA. This CDR3 has 15 amino acids. V lost 5 bases to trimming and J lost 4 bases; unmatched junction nucleotides: 2. CDR3 loop: CASSQGLAGTGELFF. The CDR3 region has the DNA TGTGCCAGCAGCCAGGGACTAGCGGGCACCGGGGAGCTGTTTTTT.

This chain joins TRBV18 and TRBJ2-7, with TRBD1 matching over 9 bases. Germline lookup yields CDR1 KGHSH and CDR2 LQKENI. The CDR3 runs to 15 residues. V lost 5 bases to trimming and J lost 2 bases; unmatched junction nucleotides: 7. DNA for the CDR3: TGTGCCAGCTCAGTTGGGACAGGGACTCCCTACGAGCAGTACTTC. This translates into CASSVGTGTPYEQYF.

This clone was counted between two and nine times. V usage is TRBV5-6 and J usage is TRBJ1-5; 11 nucleotides align to TRBD1. CDR3 length equals 15 residues. Losses at the gene ends were 4 bases for V and 6 bases for J; bases not matched to a gene: 6. Germline CDR1 reads SGHDT; CDR2 reads YYEEEE. DNA of the CDR3: TGTGCCAGCAGCGTGGGACAGGGGGATCGTCAGCCCCAGCATTTT. It specifies CASSVGQGDRQPQHF.

This chain joins TRBV4-3 and TRBJ2-7; D is possibly TRBD1 (7 bases). The CDR3 spans 16 residues. Trimming took 4 bases from V and 0 from J, leaving 16 bases between them. Germline-derived CDR1 and CDR2 are LGHNA and YSLEER. In DNA form, the CDR3 reads TGCGCCAGCAGCCGGACAGGCGGGACAAACTCCTACGAGCAGTACTTC. It encodes CASSRTGGTNSYEQYF.

V gene TRBV15 combines with J gene TRBJ1-1, with unresolved D. The V and J ends lost 1 base and 0 bases respectively, with 3 bases between them. This CDR3 has 13 residues. Germline loops: CDR1 LNHNV, CDR2 YYDKDF (reference sequence). The CDR3 protein is CATSRVLNTEAFF. Here the CDR3 DNA reads TGTGCCACCAGCAGAGTCTTGAACACTGAAGCTTTCTTT.

This clone was seen only a few times. The sample has other DNA sequences that encode this CDR3 too. The chain employs TRBV6-1 and TRBJ2-5, with TRBD1 identical over 8 bases. The CDR3 sequence is 12 residues long. Losses at the gene ends were 4 bases for V and 5 bases for J; bases not matched to a gene: 0. The germline CDR1 and CDR2 sequences are MNHNS and SASEGT. The CDR3 loop reads CASSGTGETQYF. For the CDR3, the DNA is TGTGCCAGCAGTGGGACAGGGGAGACCCAGTACTTC.

The V and J genes are TRBV25-1 and TRBJ2-3, with a possible D match to TRBD2 (6 bases). The CDR3 covers 14 residues. The germline CDR1 and CDR2 sequences are MGHDK and SYGVNS. Trimming took 2 bases from V and 2 from J, leaving 8 bases between them. CDR3 sequence reads: CASSERDFTDTQYF. For the CDR3, the DNA is TGTGCCAGCAGTGAAAGGGACTTCACAGATACGCAGTATTTT. The complete variable domain, with remaining parts taken from reference TRBV25-1 and TRBJ2-3, reads EADIYQTPRYLVIGTGKKITLECSQTMGHDKMYWYQQDPGMELHLIHYSYGVNSTEKGDLSSESTVSRIRTEHFPLTLESARPSHTSQYLCASSERDFTDTQYFGPGTRLTVL.

The chain couples TRBV7-7 to TRBJ2-2, with 9 bases matching TRBD2. Germline CDR1 reads SSHAT; CDR2 reads FNYEAQ (reference sequence). Trimming removed 5 bases from V and 5 bases from J; junction bases left unmatched: 6. The CDR3 has 15 residues. Written as DNA, the CDR3 is TGTGCCAGCAGCCCTAGCGGGGTATCGACCGGGGAGCTGTTTTTT. Its protein product is CASSPSGVSTGELFF.

J is TRBJ2-2 and V is TRBV21-1; the D call TRBD2 from the table was never checked on the DNA. TRBV21-1 is tagged as a pseudogene. The CDR3 is 15 amino acids. CDR3 in amino acids: CASSDKRRASGELFF. The DNA of the CDR3 is TGTGCCAGCAGCGACAAACGGAGGGCCTCCGGGGAGCTGTTTTTT.

The genes are TRBV12-5 and TRBJ2-7, with 9 bases fitting TRBD1. This CDR3 region has 17 residues. Germline-derived CDR1 and CDR2 are LGHNT and FRNRAP. V lost 1 base and J lost 3; bases outside the gene matches: 10. CDR3 nucleotide sequence: TGTGCTAGTGGTTTGGCCCCATTCGGGACAGGGCTCTACGAGCAGTACTTC. Protein: CASGLAPFGTGLYEQYF.

The DNA of the CDR3 is TGTGCCAGCAGCTCCAAGCGGGGTCTGGGAGAGACCCAGTACTTC. It translates to CASSSKRGLGETQYF. The chain recombines TRBV7-9 with TRBJ2-5, with 7 bases that match TRBD2. Per the germline V gene, CDR1 is SEHNR and CDR2 is FQNEAQ (reference sequence). The CDR3 runs 15 residues. The V segment lost 4 bases and the J segment 4 bases; nucleotides outside the gene matches: 9. The full variable domain, completed using reference TRBV7-9 and TRBJ2-5, is DTGVSQNPRHKITKRGQNVTFRCDPISEHNRLYWYRQTLGQGPEFLTYFQNEAQLEKSRLLSDRFSAERPKGSFSTLEIQRTEQGDSAMYLCASSSKRGLGETQYFGPGTRLLVL.

This sequence joins TRBV7-6 and TRBJ2-7; 14 positions match TRBD2. The CDR3 consists of 16 residues. CDR1 is SGHVS and CDR2 is FNYEAQ in the germline V gene. Losses at the gene ends were 5 bases for V and 5 bases for J; bases not matched to a gene: 8. The CDR3 here is CASSPATSGGVHEQYF. CDR3 DNA: TGTGCCAGCAGCCCAGCGACTAGCGGGGGGGTACACGAGCAGTACTTC.

V is TRBV6-5 and J is TRBJ1-6; 7 positions match TRBD1. The CDR3 spans 15 residues. V lost 2 bases and J lost 7; bases outside the gene matches: 5. CDR1 and CDR2 from the germline V gene are MNHEY and SVGAGI. The chain's CDR3 is CASSYRDSLNSPLHF. Written as DNA, the CDR3 is TGTGCCAGCAGTTACCGGGACAGTCTAAATTCACCCCTCCACTTT.

The chain joins TRBV7-8 to TRBJ2-5; no firm D call. The germline V and J ends were trimmed by 1 base and 9 bases, with 12 bases remaining between them. In germline, CDR1 is SGHVS, CDR2 FQNEAQ. The CDR3 spans 13 residues. The CDR3 is CASSLVRGLSQYF. The CDR3 region has the DNA TGTGCCAGCAGCTTAGTGCGCGGCTTGTCCCAGTACTTC.